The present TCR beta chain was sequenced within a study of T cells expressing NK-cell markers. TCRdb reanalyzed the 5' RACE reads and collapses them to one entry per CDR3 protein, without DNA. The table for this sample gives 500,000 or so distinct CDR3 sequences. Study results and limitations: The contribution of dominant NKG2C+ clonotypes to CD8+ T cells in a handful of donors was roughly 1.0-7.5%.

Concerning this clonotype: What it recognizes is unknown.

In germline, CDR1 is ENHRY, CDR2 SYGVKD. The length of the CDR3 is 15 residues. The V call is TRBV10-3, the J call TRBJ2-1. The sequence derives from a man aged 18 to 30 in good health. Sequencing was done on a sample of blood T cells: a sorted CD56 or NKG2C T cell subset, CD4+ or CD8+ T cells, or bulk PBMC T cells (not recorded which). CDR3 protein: CAIKGGGELYNEQFF.